This passage covers 8 T cell receptor beta chains from one sample sequenced in a study of T cells expressing NK-cell markers. For each CDR3 protein, TCRdb gives one entry from its re-call of the 5' RACE reads, without DNA. In all, the sample yields more than 120,000 distinct CDR3 sequences. Sequencing input: blood T cells: a sorted CD56 or NKG2C T cell subset, CD4+ or CD8+ T cells, or bulk PBMC T cells (not recorded which). The source is a man younger than 30 in good health.

V gene TRBV6-1 combines with J gene TRBJ1-3. This CDR3 has 14 residues. Germline CDR1 and CDR2: MNHNS and SASEGT. CDR3 sequence: CASEFTDSGNTIYF.

The rearrangement links TRBV3-1 to TRBJ2-1. Per germline, CDR1 LGHDT and CDR2 YNNKEL (reference sequence). The CDR3 has 13 residues. CDR3 sequence reads: CASSQSLGNEQFF.

The chain links TRBV4-1 to TRBJ2-2; the TCRdb D gene call, TRBD2, has no DNA to confirm it. The germline CDR1 and CDR2 sequences are MGHRA and YSYEKL. The CDR3 is made up of 18 amino acids. This CDR3 reads CASSQELAGDYVTGELFF.

J is TRBJ2-2 and V is TRBV5-1. The CDR3 is made up of 14 amino acids. Germline values: CDR1 SGHRS, CDR2 YFSETQ. The chain's CDR3 is CASSLYQNTGELFF.

This chain uses TRBV5-1 with TRBJ2-7; no DNA is available, so the TRBD2 call from TCRdb remains unchecked. The CDR3 runs 15 residues. In germline, CDR1 is SGHRS, CDR2 YFSETQ. The CDR3 protein is CASSLVGGVGYEQYF.

The genes are TRBV15 and TRBJ2-1; absent DNA, TCRdb's TRBD2 call cannot be checked. CDR3 length: 12 residues. Germline CDR1 and CDR2: LNHNV and YYDKDF (reference sequence). The CDR3: CATSRDGTRQFF.

V is TRBV29-1 and J is TRBJ2-2; TCRdb returns TRBD1, unconfirmable since there is no DNA. In germline, CDR1 is SQVTM, CDR2 ANQGSEA. The CDR3 is made up of 14 amino acids. This chain's CDR3 is CSVLTGTLAGELFF.

The chain uses TRBV20-1 and TRBJ2-4. The V gene's germline CDR1 is DFQATT and CDR2 SNEGSKA (reference sequence). The CDR3 length is 15 residues. CDR3 sequence: CSARDRGLAKNIQYF.